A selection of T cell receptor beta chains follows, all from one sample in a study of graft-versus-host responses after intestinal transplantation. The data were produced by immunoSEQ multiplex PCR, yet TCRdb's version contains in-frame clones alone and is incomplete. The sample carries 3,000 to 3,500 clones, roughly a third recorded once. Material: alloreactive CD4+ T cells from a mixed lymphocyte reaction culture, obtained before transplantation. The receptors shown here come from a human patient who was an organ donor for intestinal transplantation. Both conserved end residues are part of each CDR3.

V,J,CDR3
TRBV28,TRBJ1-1,CASSLYPRGTTEAFF
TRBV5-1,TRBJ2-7,CASSWGTGENEQYF
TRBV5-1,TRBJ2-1,CASSLEAGGYNEQFF
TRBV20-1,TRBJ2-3,CSAGRGPTQYF
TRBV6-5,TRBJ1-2,CASSEPVPFGYTF
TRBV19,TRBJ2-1,CASRRDRVGNEQFF
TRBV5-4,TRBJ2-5,CASSLQGQETQYF
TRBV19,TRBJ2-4,CASSMTGGLAKNIQYF
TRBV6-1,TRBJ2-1,CASKSGGVGNEQFF
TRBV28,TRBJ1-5,CASIDAVHQPQHF
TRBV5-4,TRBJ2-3,CASSIALGDTQYF
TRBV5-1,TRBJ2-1,CASSLVGPRDEQFF
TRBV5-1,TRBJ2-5,CASSLALAQETQYF
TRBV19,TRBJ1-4,CASKAGAREKLFF